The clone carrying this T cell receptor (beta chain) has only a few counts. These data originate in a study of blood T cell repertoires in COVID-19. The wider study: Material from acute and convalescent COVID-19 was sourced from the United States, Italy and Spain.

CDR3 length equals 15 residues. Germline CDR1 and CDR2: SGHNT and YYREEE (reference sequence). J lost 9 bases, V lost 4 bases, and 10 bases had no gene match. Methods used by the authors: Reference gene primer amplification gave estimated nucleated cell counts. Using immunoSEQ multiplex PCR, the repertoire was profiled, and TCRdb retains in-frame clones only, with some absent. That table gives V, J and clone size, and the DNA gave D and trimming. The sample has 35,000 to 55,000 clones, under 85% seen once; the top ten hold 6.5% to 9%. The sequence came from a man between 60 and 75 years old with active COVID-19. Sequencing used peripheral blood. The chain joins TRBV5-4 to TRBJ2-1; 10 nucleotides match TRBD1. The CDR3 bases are TGTGCCAGCAGCACATTTCCGGACAGGGGGGGTGAGCAGTTCTTC. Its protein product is CASSTFPDRGGEQFF.